One and the same sample provided the 10 T cell receptor beta chains below, sequenced in a study of blood T cell repertoires in COVID-19. Some clones are missing from TCRdb's copy, which holds only in-frame ones; the method was immunoSEQ multiplex PCR. Here the sample spans under 400,000 clones, about nine tenths being singletons. The sequenced sample was PBMCs or T cells enriched from blood (not recorded which). The receptors here all came from a woman aged 25 to 45 who had been exposed to COVID-19.

This chain uses TRBV12-3 or TRBV12-4 with TRBJ1-2, with 8 bases identical to TRBD1. V shed 2 bases, J shed 7 bases, and the junction held 3 bases outside the gene matches. The CDR3 is 13 amino acids. CDR3 DNA: TGTGCCAGCAGTTTACAGGGGGCGCGTGGCTACACCTTC. It specifies CASSLQGARGYTF.

The chain employs TRBV14 and TRBJ2-1; D gene unclear. Trimming took off 4 bases at V and 4 bases at J, with 11 bases between the two ends. Per germline, CDR1 SGHDN and CDR2 FVKESK. The CDR3 runs to 14 residues. CDR3 protein: CASSPPAAYNEQFF. The CDR3 nucleotides are TGTGCCAGCAGCCCGCCCGCGGCATACAATGAGCAGTTCTTC.

V gene TRBV7-3 combines with J gene TRBJ2-7; D is uncertain. Germline values: CDR1 SGHTA, CDR2 FQGTGA. The CDR3 has 14 residues. V was trimmed by 4 bases and J by 1 base, leaving 11 bases between them. The CDR3 DNA sequence: TGTGCCAGCAGCTCCTCACCGCTATCCTACGAGCAGTACTTC. This translates into CASSSSPLSYEQYF. Using reference TRBV7-3 and TRBJ2-7 for the parts outside the CDR3, the full variable domain is GAGVSQTPSNKVTEKGKYVELRCDPISGHTALYWYRQSLGQGPEFLIYFQGTGAADDSGLPNDRFFAVRPEGSVSTLKIQRTERGDSAVYLCASSSSPLSYEQYFGPGTRLTVT.

A few counts support this clone. The rearrangement joins TRBV25-1 to TRBJ1-6, with 7 bases matching TRBD1. CDR1 and CDR2 (germline): MGHDK, SYGVNS. V was pared by 4 bases and J by 7 bases, with 4 bases of the junction left unmatched. There are 14 residues in the CDR3. The DNA for the CDR3 is TGTGCCAGCAGTGCCGGGACAGAGAATTCACCCCTCCACTTT. Residues: CASSAGTENSPLHF.

The gene calls are TRBV11-2 and TRBJ2-2, with 8 bases matching TRBD1. V lost 1 base to trimming and J lost 10 bases; unmatched junction nucleotides: 5. The CDR3 is 14 amino acids. CDR1 and CDR2 from the germline V gene are SGHAT and FQNNGV. The CDR3, as DNA: TGTGCCAGCAGCTTAGGGCAGGGGGCTTCGGAGCTGTTTTTT. Amino acids: CASSLGQGASELFF.

This rearrangement joins TRBV5-1 to TRBJ2-1, with D perhaps TRBD2 (6 bases). V lost 0 bases and J lost 4, with 11 bases in between. CDR3 length: 15 amino acids. CDR1 SGHRS and CDR2 YFSETQ come from the germline V gene. The CDR3 sequence is CASSLEGLDYNEQFF. For the CDR3, the DNA is TGCGCCAGCAGCTTGGAGGGACTCGATTACAATGAGCAGTTCTTC.

The chain recombines TRBV9 with TRBJ1-2; D remains unclear. CDR1 and CDR2 (germline): SGDLS, YYNGEE. The CDR3 runs 12 residues. Trimming removed 0 bases at V and 4 bases at J, with 4 bases between. CDR3 residues: CASSVAGYGYTF. The CDR3 nucleotides are TGTGCCAGCAGCGTAGCGGGCTATGGCTACACCTTC.

The chain has TRBV2 and TRBJ1-5; a weak D match, TRBD1 (6 bases). Germline assignment: CDR1 SNHLY and CDR2 FYNNEI. The CDR3 consists of 14 residues. V gave up 6 bases and J gave up 5 bases, with 14 bases separating them. The CDR3 DNA is TGTGCCAGCAGCGAAAGAGGGGGTGATCAGCCCCAGCATTTT. It is translated as CASSERGGDQPQHF.

The genes are TRBV3-1 (or the pseudogene TRBV3-2) and TRBJ1-3; a possible D gene is TRBD1 (5 bases). Trimming removed 0 bases at V and 4 bases at J, with 7 bases between. This CDR3 comprises 14 residues. The germline gives CDR1 LGHDT, CDR2 YNNKEL (reference sequence). CDR3 sequence reads: CASSQDGGGNTIYF. The CDR3 DNA is TGTGCCAGCAGCCAAGACGGGGGAGGAAACACCATATATTTT.

The V call is TRBV2, the J call TRBJ1-5; no clear D gene. The V gene lost 6 bases and the J gene lost 1 base, with 7 bases spanning the gap. The CDR3 contains 13 residues. CDR1 is SNHLY, CDR2 FYNNEI, per germline. The CDR3 protein is CASSRQSNQPQHF. CDR3 nucleotide sequence: TGTGCCAGCAGCAGGCAGAGCAATCAGCCCCAGCATTTT.